What follows is one T cell receptor beta chain and its context. This specimen comes from a study of blood T cell repertoires in COVID-19. Study-level background: Samples came from the United States, Italy and Spain, spanning acute and convalescent COVID-19. PBMCs, B-cell-depleted T cells, or T cells provided the cDNA or gDNA that made up the material.

Germline CDR1 and CDR2: SGHRS and YFSETQ. The CDR3 covers 14 residues. J was trimmed by 5 bases and V by 4 bases; bases with no gene match: 3. As processed by the authors: Amplifying reference gene primers gave estimates of nucleated cell counts. The protocol was immunoSEQ multiplex PCR, while the TCRdb copy is restricted to in-frame clones and leaves out a portion. The D gene and trimming were derived from the DNA, and the V and J assignments and clone size from that table. The data contain 200,000 to 250,000 clones, approximately 87% of them singletons. Input material: peripheral blood. The origin of this receptor is a woman aged 65 to 85 with active or convalescent COVID-19. The V gene is TRBV5-1, the J gene TRBJ2-1; 10 nucleotides align to TRBD2. CDR3 loop: CASSKREGHNEQFF. The CDR3 DNA reads TGCGCCAGCAGCAAGCGGGAGGGCCACAATGAGCAGTTCTTC.